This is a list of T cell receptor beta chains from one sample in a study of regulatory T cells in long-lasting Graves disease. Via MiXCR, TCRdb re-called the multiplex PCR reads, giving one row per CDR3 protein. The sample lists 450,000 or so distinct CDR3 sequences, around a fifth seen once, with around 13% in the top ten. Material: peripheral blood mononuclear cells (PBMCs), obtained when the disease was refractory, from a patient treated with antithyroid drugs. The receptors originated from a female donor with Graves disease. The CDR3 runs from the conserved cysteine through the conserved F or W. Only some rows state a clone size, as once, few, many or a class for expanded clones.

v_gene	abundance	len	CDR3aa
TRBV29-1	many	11	CSVRDSYGYTF
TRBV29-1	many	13	CSVDVGQAETQYF
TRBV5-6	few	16	CASSFYSPGSEYGYTF
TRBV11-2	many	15	CASSQRTGVNYGYTF
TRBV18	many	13	CASSPLGYETQYF
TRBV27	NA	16	CASDFPDRRLSSGYTF
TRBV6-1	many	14	CASSDWLYTGELFF
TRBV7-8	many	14	CASSPGQEAKKLFF
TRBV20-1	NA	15	CSAPFPGDRHYEQYF
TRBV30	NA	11	CASGTGLEAFF
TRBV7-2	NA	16	CASSLDAGFLGGELFF
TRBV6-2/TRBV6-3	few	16	CASSYAGVDSRNEQYF
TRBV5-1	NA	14	CASSRQGRTGELFF
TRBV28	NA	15	CASSLRAGGRNEQFF
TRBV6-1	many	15	CASSEIVGEGQPQHF
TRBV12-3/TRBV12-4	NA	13	CAGSYGGRETQYF
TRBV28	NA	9	CDKNTEAFF
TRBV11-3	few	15	CASTQRPGGSETQYF
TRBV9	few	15	CASTPGGTNTGELFF
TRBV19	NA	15	CAIRASGGASDTQYF
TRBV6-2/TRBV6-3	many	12	CASSTELYEQYF
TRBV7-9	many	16	CASSLRKRDRSYGYTF
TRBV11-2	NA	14	CASSALDREKTQYF
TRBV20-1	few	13	CSARGRVADTQYF
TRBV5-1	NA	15	CASSLDGGPEEKLFF
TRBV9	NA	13	CASSASSGLEQFF
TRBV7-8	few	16	CASSLVFGGRSYEQYF
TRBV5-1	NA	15	CASRELASSSYEQYF
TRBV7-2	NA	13	CASSGQGRSPQHF
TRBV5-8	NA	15	CASKRQGPGLQPQHF
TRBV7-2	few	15	CASSFLTGSNQPQHF
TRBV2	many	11	CASSVGNRLFF
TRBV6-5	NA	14	CASSYSGYGEKLFF
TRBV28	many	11	CASALRYEQYF
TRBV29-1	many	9	CSVEPYYTF
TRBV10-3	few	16	CAISESRGSGANVLTF
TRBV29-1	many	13	CSVLHRAQETQYF
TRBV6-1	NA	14	CASSLQGPSYGYTF